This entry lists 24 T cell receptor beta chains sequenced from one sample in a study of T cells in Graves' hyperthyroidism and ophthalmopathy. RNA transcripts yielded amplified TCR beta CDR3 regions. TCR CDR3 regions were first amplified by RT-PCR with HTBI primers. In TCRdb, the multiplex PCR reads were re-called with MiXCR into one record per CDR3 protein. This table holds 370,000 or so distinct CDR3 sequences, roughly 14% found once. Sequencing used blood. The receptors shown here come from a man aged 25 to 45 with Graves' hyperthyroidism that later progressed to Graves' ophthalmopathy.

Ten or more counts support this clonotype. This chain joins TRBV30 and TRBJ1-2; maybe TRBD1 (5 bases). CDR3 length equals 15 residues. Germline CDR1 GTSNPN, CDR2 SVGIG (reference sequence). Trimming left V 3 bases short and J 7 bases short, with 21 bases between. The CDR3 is CAWSPIGTSSSGYTF. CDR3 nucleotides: TGTGCCTGGAGCCCCATAGGGACTTCAAGTTCTGGCTACACCTTC.

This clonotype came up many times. The CDR3, as DNA: TGTGCCAGCAGCGTAGGGGGCGAAGAGACCCAGTACTTC. Translating it yields CASSVGGEETQYF. V is TRBV9 and J is TRBJ2-5, with TRBD1 as a possible D gene (5 bases). This CDR3 region has 13 residues. Trimming shortened V by 0 bases and J by 3 bases, and 6 bases separated the two germline ends. Germline V gene data show CDR1 as SGDLS and CDR2 as YYNGEE.

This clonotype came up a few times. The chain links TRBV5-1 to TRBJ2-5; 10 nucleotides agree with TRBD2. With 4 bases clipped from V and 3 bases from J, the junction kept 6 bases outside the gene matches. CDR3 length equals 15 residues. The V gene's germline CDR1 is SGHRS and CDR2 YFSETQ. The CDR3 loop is CASSVGLAQKETQYF. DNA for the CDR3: TGCGCCAGCAGCGTGGGACTAGCGCAAAAAGAGACCCAGTACTTC.

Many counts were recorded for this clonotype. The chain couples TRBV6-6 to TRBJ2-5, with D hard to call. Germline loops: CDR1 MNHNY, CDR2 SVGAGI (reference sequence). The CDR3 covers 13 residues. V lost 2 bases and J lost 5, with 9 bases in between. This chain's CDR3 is CASSYHSGETQYF. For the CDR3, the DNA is TGTGCCAGCAGTTACCACAGTGGTGAGACCCAGTACTTC.

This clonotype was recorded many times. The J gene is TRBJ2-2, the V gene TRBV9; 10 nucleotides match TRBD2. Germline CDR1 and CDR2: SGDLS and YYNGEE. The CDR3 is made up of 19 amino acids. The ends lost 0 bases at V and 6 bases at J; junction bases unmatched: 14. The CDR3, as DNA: TGTGCCAGCAGCGTAGAGGCCCTAGCGGGGGCCTTCTTAGCCGGGGAGCTGTTTTTT. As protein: CASSVEALAGAFLAGELFF.

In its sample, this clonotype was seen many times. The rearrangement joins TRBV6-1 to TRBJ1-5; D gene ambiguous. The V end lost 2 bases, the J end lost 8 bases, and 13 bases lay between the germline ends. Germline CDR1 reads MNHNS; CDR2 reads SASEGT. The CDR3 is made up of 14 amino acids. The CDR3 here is CASSEYLELKPQHF. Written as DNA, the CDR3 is TGTGCCAGCAGTGAATATTTAGAATTGAAGCCCCAGCATTTT.

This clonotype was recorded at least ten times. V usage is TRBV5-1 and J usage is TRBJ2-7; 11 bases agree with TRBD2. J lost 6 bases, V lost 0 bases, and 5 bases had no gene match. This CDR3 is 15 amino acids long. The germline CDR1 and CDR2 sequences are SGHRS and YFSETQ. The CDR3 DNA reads TGCGCCAGCAGCTTGGGAGTAGCGGGGGGGCCCGAGCAGTACTTC. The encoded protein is CASSLGVAGGPEQYF.

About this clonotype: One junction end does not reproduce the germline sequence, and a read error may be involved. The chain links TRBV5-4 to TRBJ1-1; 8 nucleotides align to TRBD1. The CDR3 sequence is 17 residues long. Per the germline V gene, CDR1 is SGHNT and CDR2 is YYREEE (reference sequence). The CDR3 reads CASTLRGRGRKNTEAFF. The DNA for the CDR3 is TGTGCCAGCACCTTGAGGGGCAGGGGGCGGAAGAACACTGAAGCTTTCTTT.

CDR3 in DNA: TGTGCCAGCAGCTTAGGGAGGGCGGGGGTGCAAGAGACCCAGTACTTC. It encodes CASSLGRAGVQETQYF. V gene TRBV13 combines with J gene TRBJ2-5, with 7 bases matching TRBD2. Germline loops: CDR1 PRHDT, CDR2 FYEKMQ (reference sequence). V shed 0 bases, J shed 2 bases, and the junction held 6 bases outside the gene matches. The CDR3 is 16 amino acids. Looking up the rest from reference TRBV13 and TRBJ2-5 gives the full variable domain: AAGVIQSPRHLIKEKRETATLKCYPIPRHDTVYWYQQGPGQDPQFLISFYEKMQSDKGSIPDRFSAQQFSDYHSELNMSSLELGDSALYFCASSLGRAGVQETQYFGPGTRLLVL.

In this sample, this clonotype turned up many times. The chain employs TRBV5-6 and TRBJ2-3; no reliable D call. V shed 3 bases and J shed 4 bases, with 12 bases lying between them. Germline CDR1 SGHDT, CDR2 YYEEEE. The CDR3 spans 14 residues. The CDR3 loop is CASSSAAGADTQYF. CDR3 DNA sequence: TGTGCCAGCAGCTCCGCCGCAGGCGCAGATACGCAGTATTTT.

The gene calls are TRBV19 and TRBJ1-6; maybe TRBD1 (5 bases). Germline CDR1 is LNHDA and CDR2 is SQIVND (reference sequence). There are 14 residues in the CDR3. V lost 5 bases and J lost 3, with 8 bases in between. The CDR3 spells CASSLTVYNSPLHF. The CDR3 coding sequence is TGTGCCAGTAGTCTGACAGTCTATAATTCACCCCTCCACTTT.

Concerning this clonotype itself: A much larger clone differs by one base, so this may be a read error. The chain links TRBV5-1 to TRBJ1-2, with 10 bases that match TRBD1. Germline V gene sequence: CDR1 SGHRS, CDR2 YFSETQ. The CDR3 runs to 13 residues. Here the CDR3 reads CAGSPGTGEGYTF. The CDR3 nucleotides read TGCGCCGGCAGCCCCGGGACAGGGGAAGGCTACACCTTC.

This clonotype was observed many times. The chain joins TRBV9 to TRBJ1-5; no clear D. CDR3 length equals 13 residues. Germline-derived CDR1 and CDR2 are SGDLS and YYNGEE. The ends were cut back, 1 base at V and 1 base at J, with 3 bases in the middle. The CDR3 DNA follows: TGTGCCAGCAGCGTAAGCAGCAATCAGCCCCAGCATTTT. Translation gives CASSVSSNQPQHF.

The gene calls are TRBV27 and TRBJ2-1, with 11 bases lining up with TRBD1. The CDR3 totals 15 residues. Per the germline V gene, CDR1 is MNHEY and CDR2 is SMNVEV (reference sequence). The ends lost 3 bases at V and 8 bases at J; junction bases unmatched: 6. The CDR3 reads CASSLGTGGFDEQFF. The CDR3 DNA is TGTGCCAGCAGTTTGGGGACAGGGGGTTTTGATGAGCAGTTCTTC.

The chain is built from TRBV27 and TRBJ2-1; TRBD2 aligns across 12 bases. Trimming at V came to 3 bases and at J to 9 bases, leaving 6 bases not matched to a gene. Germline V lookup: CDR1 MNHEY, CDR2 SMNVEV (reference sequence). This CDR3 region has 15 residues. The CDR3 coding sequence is TGTGCCAGCAGTTTCCTAGCGGGGGGGCCGCTTGAGCAGTTCTTC. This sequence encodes CASSFLAGGPLEQFF.

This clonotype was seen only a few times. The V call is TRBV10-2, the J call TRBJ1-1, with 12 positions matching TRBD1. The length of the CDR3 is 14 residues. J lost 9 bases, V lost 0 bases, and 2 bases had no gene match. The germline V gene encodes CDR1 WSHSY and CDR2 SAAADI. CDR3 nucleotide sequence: TGCGCCAGCAGTGAGTCCCGGGACAGGGGGCAAGCTTTCTTT. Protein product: CASSESRDRGQAFF.

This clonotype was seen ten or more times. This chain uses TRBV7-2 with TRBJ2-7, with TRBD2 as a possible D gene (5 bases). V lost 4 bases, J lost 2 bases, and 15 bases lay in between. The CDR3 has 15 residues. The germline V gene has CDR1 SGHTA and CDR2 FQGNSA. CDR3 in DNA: TGTGCCAGCAGCTCCACTCCGGGGAGCCCCTACGAGCAGTACTTC. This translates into CASSSTPGSPYEQYF.

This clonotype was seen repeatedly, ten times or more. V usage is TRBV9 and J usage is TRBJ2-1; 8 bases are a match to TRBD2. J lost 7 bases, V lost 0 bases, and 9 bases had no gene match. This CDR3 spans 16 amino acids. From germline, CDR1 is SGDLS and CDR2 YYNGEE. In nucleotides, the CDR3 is TGTGCCAGCAGCGTAGCGGGGGGGCCCCCTAAGAATGAGCAGTTCTTC. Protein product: CASSVAGGPPKNEQFF.

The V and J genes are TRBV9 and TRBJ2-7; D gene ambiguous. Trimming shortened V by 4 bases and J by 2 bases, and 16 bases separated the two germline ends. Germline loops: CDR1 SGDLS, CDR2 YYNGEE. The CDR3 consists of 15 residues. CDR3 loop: CASSLSPEGTYEQYF. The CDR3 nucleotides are TGTGCCAGCAGCCTAAGTCCAGAAGGAACCTACGAGCAGTACTTC.

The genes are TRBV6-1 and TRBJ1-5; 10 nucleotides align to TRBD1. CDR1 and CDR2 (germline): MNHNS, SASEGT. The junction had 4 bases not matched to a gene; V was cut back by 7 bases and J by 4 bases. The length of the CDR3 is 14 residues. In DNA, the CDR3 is TGTGCCAGCATTGACAGGGGGCGGAATCAGCCCCAGCATTTT. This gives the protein CASIDRGRNQPQHF.

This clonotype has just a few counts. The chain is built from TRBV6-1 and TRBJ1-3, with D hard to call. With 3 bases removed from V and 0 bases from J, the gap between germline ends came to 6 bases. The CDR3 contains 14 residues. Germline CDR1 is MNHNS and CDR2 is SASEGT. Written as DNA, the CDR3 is TGTGCCAGCAGTGAGGCCTCCTCTGGAAACACCATATATTTT. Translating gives CASSEASSGNTIYF.

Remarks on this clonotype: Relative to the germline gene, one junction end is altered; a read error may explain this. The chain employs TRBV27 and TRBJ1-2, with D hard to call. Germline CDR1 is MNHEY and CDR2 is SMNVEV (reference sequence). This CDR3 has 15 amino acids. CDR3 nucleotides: TGTGCCAGCAGTTGGAATCCCACACGCCCCTATAGCTACACCTTC. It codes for CASSWNPTRPYSYTF.

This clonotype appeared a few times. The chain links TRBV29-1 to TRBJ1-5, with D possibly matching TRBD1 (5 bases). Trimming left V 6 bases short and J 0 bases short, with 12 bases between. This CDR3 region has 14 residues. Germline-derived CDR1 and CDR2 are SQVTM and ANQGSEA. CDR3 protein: CSVAGTDSNQPQHF. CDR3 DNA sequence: TGCAGCGTGGCCGGGACGGATAGCAATCAGCCCCAGCATTTT.

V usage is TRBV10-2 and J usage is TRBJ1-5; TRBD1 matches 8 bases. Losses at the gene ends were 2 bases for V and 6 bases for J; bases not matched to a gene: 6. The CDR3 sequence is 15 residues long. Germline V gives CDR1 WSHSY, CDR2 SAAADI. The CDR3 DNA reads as TGCGCCAGCAGTGAGGCAGGGGGCGCTTCTCAGCCCCAGCATTTT. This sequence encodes CASSEAGGASQPQHF.